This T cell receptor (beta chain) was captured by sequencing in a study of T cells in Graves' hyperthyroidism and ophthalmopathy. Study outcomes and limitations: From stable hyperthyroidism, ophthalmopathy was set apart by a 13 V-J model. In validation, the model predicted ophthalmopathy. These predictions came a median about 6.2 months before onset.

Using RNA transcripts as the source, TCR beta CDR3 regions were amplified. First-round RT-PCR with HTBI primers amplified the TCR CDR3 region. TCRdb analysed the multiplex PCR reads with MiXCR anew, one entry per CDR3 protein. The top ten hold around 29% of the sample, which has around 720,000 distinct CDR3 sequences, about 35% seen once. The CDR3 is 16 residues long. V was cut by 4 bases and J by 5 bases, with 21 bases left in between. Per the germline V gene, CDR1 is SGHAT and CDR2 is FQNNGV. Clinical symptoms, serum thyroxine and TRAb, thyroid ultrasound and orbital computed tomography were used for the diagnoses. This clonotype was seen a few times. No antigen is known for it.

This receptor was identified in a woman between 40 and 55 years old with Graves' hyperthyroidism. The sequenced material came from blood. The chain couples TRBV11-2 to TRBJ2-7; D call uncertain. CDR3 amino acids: CASSSSRASEKDEQYF. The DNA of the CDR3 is TGTGCCAGCAGCTCCTCCCGGGCGTCTGAGAAGGACGAGCAGTACTTC.